This TCR beta chain was observed in a study of post-analysis software for immune sequencing data. Regarding the study as a whole: Batch-matched samples strongly co-clustered by F measure. Several TRBV segments were more frequent in patients than controls; TRBV5-6, TRBV5-1 and TRBV20-1 belonged to this group. Compared against controls, patients with multiple sclerosis displayed significantly lower normalized Chao1 diversity.

Presence of unique molecular identifiers characterized the TCR beta cDNA libraries. TCRdb recomputed calls from the PCR reads with MiXCR, one row per CDR3 protein. The repertoire holds about 680,000 distinct CDR3 sequences, with over 45% as singletons. As concerns this clonotype: The target antigen is unknown.

This CDR3 has 14 amino acids. Trimming left V 1 base short and J 5 bases short, with 6 bases between. Germline V lookup: CDR1 SGHTA, CDR2 FQGNSA. Sequenced sample: blood. The TCR comes from a girl aged 2-10 years with multiple sclerosis. The chain carries TRBV7-2 and TRBJ1-6; D call uncertain. CDR3 sequence: CASSLGGDNSPLHF. The CDR3 nucleotides read TGTGCCAGCAGCTTAGGAGGCGATAATTCACCCCTCCACTTT.